Listed below are T cell receptor beta chains from one sample, sequenced in a study of T cell repertoires in cytomegalovirus infection. One entry per CDR3 protein results from TCRdb running MiXCR on the reads. The table records 350,000 to 450,000 distinct CDR3 sequences, around a sixth of them present only once. Sequencing was done on a sample of PBMCs. The receptors derive from a human donor in good health (CMV status not recorded). Some clones in this sample may be carry-over from other donors' samples. Both conserved end residues are part of each CDR3. A D gene is named only where the DNA matches it firmly. Clone sizes are given selectively: once, few, many, or a class where the clone is expanded.

V	J	size	D	DNA	CDR3
TRBV4-2	TRBJ2-3	.	TRBD2	TGTGCCAGCAGCCAAGAAGGAGGGATAGCGGGGATCACAGATACGCAGTATTTT	CASSQEGGIAGITDTQYF
TRBV7-2	TRBJ1-3	many	.	TGTGCCAGCAGCTTATGGGCATTCTCTGGAAACACCATATATTTT	CASSLWAFSGNTIYF
TRBV7-2	TRBJ2-3	many	.	TGTGCCAGCGGATGGGACCGCTACACAGATACGCAGTATTTT	CASGWDRYTDTQYF
TRBV7-2	TRBJ2-2	many	.	TGTGCCAGCAGCTGGACCAGAAGAACCGGGGAGCTGTTTTTT	CASSWTRRTGELFF
TRBV7-2	TRBJ1-1	many	.	TGTGCCAGCAGTTCAGGAGGGGTGAACACTGAAGCTTTCTTT	CASSSGGVNTEAFF
TRBV6-1	TRBJ2-7	few	.	TGTGCCATCAGAGTGGGGGGCGGCTTCGAGCAGTACTTC	CAIRVGGGFEQYF
TRBV28	TRBJ1-5	once	TRBD1	TGTGCCAGCAGTCGTACAGGGGCGTCAGGGGATCAGCCCCAGCATTTT	CASSRTGASGDQPQHF
TRBV24-1	TRBJ2-2	many	.	TGTGCCACCAGTGATTTTACGGAGAACCCGAACACCGGGGAGCTGTTTTTT	CATSDFTENPNTGELFF
TRBV7-9	TRBJ2-7	few	TRBD2	TGTGCCAGCAGCTTTGCGGGAGGGACCTCCTACGAGCAGTACTTC	CASSFAGGTSYEQYF
TRBV2	TRBJ2-3	.	TRBD2	TGTGCCAGTCGGACTAGCGGGAGTCCCCAAGGCACAGATACGCAGTATTTT	CASRTSGSPQGTDTQYF
TRBV28	TRBJ1-6	few	TRBD1	TGTGCCAGCAGTCCGACAGGGTTCTATAATTCACCCCTCCACTTT	CASSPTGFYNSPLHF
TRBV7-2	TRBJ1-1	many	TRBD1	TGTGCCAGCAGCTTAGGGCCATGGGGGGACAGGAGTGCTTTCTTT	CASSLGPWGDRSAFF
TRBV7-2	TRBJ1-5	many	.	TGTGCCAGCAGCTTGGACGTTAATCAGCCCCAGCATTTT	CASSLDVNQPQHF
TRBV5-4	TRBJ2-7	few	.	TGTGCCAGCAGCTCCGAGGGGACCGCCTCCTACGAGCAGTACTTC	CASSSEGTASYEQYF
TRBV19	TRBJ1-4	.	.	TGTGCCAGTAGTACCTACCTGCGAGGGGATGAAAAACTGTTTTTT	CASSTYLRGDEKLFF
TRBV20-1	TRBJ2-7	few	.	TGCAGTGCTAGAGTTGGGGGCCAGGGGGAGCAGTACTTC	CSARVGGQGEQYF
TRBV29-1	TRBJ2-7	few	TRBD1	TGCAGCGTTAACAGGGGAACCTACGAGCAGTACTTC	CSVNRGTYEQYF
TRBV6-1	TRBJ2-7	few	TRBD2	TGTGCCAGCAGTCAAGGTGGACTTTACAAGCGGGACTACGAGCAGTACTTC	CASSQGGLYKRDYEQYF
TRBV28	TRBJ1-5	.	.	TGTGCCAGCAGTTTATCCGTACGGGGTCAGCCCCAGCATTTT	CASSLSVRGQPQHF
TRBV30	TRBJ1-3	few	.	TGTGCCTGTTACAGGGAAACTGGAAACACCATATATTTT	CACYRETGNTIYF
TRBV5-1	TRBJ2-5	.	.	TGCGCCAGCAGCTTGGCGGGCGGAGCCTTGGGGGAGACCCAGTACTTC	CASSLAGGALGETQYF
TRBV28	TRBJ1-1	.	.	TGTGCCAGCAGAGACAGGAGTAACACTGAAGCTTTCTTT	CASRDRSNTEAFF
TRBV10-3	TRBJ1-1	many	.	TGTGCCATCAGTGAGTCGACTGGCGGGGTAGGCTCCGAAGCTTTCTTT	CAISESTGGVGSEAFF
TRBV2	TRBJ1-1	.	TRBD1	TGTGCCAGCACAGGGGGCTACACTGAAGCTTTCTTT	CASTGGYTEAFF
TRBV2	TRBJ2-3	few	.	TGTGCCAGCAGTGAATCGTCAAGCACAGATACGCAGTATTTT	CASSESSSTDTQYF
TRBV11-2	TRBJ2-7	many	.	TGTGCCAGCAGCTTCGCAGACTCGTCCTACGAGCAGTACTTC	CASSFADSSYEQYF
TRBV5-1	TRBJ2-5	.	.	TGCGCCAGCAGCCCGGCTCCGGGGGCGACGACCAGGACCCAGTACTTC	CASSPAPGATTRTQYF
TRBV29-1	TRBJ2-1	.	.	TGCAGCGTTGTGGGCGTCAATGAGCAGTTCTTC	CSVVGVNEQFF
TRBV7-6	TRBJ1-1	many	TRBD1	TGTGCCAGCAGCTTATTTGGGACAGGGGTTTTCACTGAAGCTTTCTTT	CASSLFGTGVFTEAFF
TRBV6-1	TRBJ2-3	many	TRBD2	TGTGCCAGCAGTGAAGGGGTCGGGAGGGCCCGAGATACGCAGTATTTT	CASSEGVGRARDTQYF
TRBV4-1	TRBJ1-1	few	.	TGCGCCAGCAGCCCCAGACACCTGAACACTGAAGCTTTCTTT	CASSPRHLNTEAFF
TRBV7-2	TRBJ2-3	many	.	TGTGCCAGCAGCCCCCGACGGTCCAGAGATACGCAGTATTTT	CASSPRRSRDTQYF
TRBV7-2	TRBJ2-3	many	.	TGTGCCAGCAGCAAGCAAGTAGTAGCATCTGGAGATACGCAGTATTTT	CASSKQVVASGDTQYF
TRBV4-1	TRBJ1-1	.	.	TGCGCCAGCAGCCAAGGGGCAAGGAACACTGAAGCTTTCTTT	CASSQGARNTEAFF
TRBV27	TRBJ2-2	.	.	TGTGCCAGCAGTAGCGCGGACGCGAACACCGGGGAGCTGTTTTTT	CASSSADANTGELFF
TRBV19	TRBJ2-1	few	.	TGTGCCAGTAGTAGATACAGGGGAGGGTTCGATGAGCAGTTCTTC	CASSRYRGGFDEQFF
TRBV5-4	TRBJ1-2	few	TRBD1	TGTGCCAGCAGCCTGGGGGACAGGTTGGACTATGGCTACACCTTC	CASSLGDRLDYGYTF
TRBV7-8	TRBJ2-7	many	TRBD1	TGTGCCAGCAGCCATTGGGACAGCCTCCCCGAGCAGTACTTC	CASSHWDSLPEQYF
TRBV10-3	TRBJ1-2	few	.	TGTGCCATCGCCCCCGGGGGGAACTATGGCTACACCTTC	CAIAPGGNYGYTF
TRBV7-4	TRBJ1-1	.	.	TGTGCCAGCAGTCGTGGGCTGGAAGCTTTCTTT	CASSRGLEAFF